This T cell receptor (beta chain) was profiled in a study of cytomegalovirus exposure and HLA in healthy donors. Whole-study findings and limits: For presence/absence analyses, sequencing depth was assumed to be roughly uniform across donors. Common viral pathogens seemed to be connected with several of the most significant clusters, according to a later analysis. Rare TCR sequences predominated, though certain public TCRs were found in many donors. TCR beta V- and J-gene trimming was later associated with a missense DCLRE1C variant.

J gave up 2 bases and V 5 bases, and 10 bases lay outside the gene matches. In germline, CDR1 is SGHNT, CDR2 YYREEE (reference sequence). CDR3 length: 17 residues. Details on this clone: The antigen remains unidentified.

Both 60 Vbeta primers and 13 Jbeta primers went into the PCR. The protocol was immunoSEQ multiplex PCR, while the TCRdb copy is restricted to in-frame clones and leaves out a portion. The sample comprises 100,000 or so clones, around 76% of which are singletons, and 9.5% to 13% rests with the top ten. This TCR was recovered from a young man in good health and CMV-seropositive. Sequenced sample: PBMCs. V gene TRBV5-4 combines with J gene TRBJ2-3; 11 bases are a match to TRBD2. The CDR3 sequence: CASRQNLAGGATDTQYF. CDR3 bases: TGTGCCAGCAGACAAAATCTAGCGGGGGGTGCCACAGATACGCAGTATTTT.